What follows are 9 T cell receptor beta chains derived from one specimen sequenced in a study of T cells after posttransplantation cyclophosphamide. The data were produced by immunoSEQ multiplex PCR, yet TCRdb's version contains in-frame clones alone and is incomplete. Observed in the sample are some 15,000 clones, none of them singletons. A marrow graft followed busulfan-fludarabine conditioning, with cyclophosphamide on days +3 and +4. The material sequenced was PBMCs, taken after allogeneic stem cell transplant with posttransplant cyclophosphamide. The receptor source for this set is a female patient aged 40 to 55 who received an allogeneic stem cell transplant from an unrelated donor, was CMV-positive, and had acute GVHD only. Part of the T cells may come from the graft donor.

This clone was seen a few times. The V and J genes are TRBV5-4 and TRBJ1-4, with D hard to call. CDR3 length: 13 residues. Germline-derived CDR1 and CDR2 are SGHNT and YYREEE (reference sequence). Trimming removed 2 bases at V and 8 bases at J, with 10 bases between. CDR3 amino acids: CASSFPSSEKLFF. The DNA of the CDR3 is TGTGCCAGCAGCTTCCCCAGTTCGGAAAAACTGTTTTTT.

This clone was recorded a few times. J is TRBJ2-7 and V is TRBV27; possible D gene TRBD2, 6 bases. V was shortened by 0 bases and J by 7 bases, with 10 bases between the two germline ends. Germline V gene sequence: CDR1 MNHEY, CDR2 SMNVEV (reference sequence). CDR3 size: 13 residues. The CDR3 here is CASSLSGLGEQYF. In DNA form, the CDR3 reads TGTGCCAGCAGTTTATCGGGACTTGGGGAGCAGTACTTC.

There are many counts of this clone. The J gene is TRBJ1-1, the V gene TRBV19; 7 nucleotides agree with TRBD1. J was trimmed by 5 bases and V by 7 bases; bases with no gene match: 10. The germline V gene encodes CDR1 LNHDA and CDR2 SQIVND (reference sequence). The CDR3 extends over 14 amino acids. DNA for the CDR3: TGTGCCAGTACCTCAGACAGGGATTGGACTGAAGCTTTCTTT. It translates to CASTSDRDWTEAFF.

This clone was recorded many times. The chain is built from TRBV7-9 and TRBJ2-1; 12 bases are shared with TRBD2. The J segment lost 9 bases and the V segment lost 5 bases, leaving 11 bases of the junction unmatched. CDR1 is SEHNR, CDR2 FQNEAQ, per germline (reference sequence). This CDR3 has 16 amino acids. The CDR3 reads CASSPFMTSGSPEQFF. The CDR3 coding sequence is TGTGCCAGCAGCCCCTTCATGACTAGCGGGAGCCCTGAGCAGTTCTTC.

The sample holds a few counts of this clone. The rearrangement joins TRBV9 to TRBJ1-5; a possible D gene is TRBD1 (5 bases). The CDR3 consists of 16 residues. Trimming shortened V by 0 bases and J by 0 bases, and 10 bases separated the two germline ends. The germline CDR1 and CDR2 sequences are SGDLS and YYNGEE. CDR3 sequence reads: CASSVGPDSSNQPQHF. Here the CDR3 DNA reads TGTGCCAGCAGCGTAGGCCCCGACAGTAGCAATCAGCCCCAGCATTTT.

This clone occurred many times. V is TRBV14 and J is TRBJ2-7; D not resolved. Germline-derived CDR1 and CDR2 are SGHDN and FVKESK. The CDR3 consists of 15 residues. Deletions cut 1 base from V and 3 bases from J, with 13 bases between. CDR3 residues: CASSQALGGNYEQYF. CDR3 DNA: TGTGCCAGCAGCCAAGCGCTCGGCGGAAACTACGAGCAGTACTTC.

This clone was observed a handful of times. The DNA of the CDR3 is TGCGCCAGCAGCCAAGCGGCGGCGGCCGGGGAGCTGTTTTTT. This codes for CASSQAAAAGELFF. This sequence joins TRBV4-1 and TRBJ2-2; no reliable D call. Germline lookup yields CDR1 MGHRA and CDR2 YSYEKL. V was shortened by 1 base and J by 6 bases, with 9 bases between the two germline ends. The CDR3 length is 14 residues.

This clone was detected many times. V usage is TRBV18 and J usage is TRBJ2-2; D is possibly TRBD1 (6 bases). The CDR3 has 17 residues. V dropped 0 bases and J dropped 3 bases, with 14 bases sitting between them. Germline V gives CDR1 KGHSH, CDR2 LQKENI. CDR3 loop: CASSPPDLGADTGELFF. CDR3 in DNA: TGTGCCAGCTCACCACCGGATTTGGGGGCGGACACCGGGGAGCTGTTTTTT.

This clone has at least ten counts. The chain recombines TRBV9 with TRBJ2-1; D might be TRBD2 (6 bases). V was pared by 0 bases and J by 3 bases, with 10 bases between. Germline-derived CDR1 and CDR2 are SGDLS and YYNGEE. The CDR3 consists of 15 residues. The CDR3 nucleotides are TGTGCCAGCAGCGTAGACGGGAGAAGCTACAATGAGCAGTTCTTC. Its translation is CASSVDGRSYNEQFF.